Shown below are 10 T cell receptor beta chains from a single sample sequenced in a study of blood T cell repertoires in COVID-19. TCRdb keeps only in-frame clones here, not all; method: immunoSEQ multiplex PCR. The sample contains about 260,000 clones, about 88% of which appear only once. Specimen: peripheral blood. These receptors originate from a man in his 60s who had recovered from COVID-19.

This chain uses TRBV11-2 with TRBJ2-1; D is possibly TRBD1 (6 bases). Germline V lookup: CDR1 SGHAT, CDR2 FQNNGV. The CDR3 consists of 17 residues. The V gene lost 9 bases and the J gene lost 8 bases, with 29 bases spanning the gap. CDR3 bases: TGTGCCAGTCGAAGATGGGGTGGGCAGGGGATGATCTATGAGCAGTTCTTC. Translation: CASRRWGGQGMIYEQFF.

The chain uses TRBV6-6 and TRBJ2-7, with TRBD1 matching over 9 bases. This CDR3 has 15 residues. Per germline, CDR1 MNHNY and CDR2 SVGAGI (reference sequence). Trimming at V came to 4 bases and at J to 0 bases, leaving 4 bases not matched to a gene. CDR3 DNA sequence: TGTGCCAGCAGTTCCCCGGGACAGGGCTCCTACGAGCAGTACTTC. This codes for CASSSPGQGSYEQYF.

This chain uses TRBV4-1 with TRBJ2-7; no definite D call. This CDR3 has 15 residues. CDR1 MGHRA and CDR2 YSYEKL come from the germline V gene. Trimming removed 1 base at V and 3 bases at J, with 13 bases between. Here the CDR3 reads CASSQAQMTSYEQYF. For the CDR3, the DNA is TGCGCCAGCAGCCAAGCCCAGATGACAAGCTACGAGCAGTACTTC.

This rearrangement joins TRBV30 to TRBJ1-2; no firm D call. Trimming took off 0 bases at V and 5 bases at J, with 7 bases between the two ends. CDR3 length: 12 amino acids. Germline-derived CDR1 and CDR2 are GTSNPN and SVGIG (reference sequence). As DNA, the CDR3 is TGTGCCTGGAGTGTACGAACTTATGGCTACACCTTC. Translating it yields CAWSVRTYGYTF. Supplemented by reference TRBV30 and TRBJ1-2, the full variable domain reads SQTIHQWPATLVQPVGSPLSLECTVEGTSNPNLYWYRQAAGRGLQLLFYSVGIGQISSEVPQNLSASRPQDRQFILSSKKLLLSDSGFYLCAWSVRTYGYTFGSGTRLTVV.

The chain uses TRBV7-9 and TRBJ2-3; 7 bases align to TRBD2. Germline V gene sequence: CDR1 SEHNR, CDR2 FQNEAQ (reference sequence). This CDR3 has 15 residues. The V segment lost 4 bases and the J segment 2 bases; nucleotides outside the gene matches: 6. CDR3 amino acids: CASSSGGFNTDTQYF. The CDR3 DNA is TGTGCCAGCAGCTCGGGGGGTTTCAACACAGATACGCAGTATTTT.

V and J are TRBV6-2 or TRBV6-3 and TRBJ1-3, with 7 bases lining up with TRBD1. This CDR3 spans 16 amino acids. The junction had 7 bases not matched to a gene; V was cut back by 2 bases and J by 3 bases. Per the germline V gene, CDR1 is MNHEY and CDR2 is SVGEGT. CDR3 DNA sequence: TGTGCCAGCAGTTACCAAATGACAGGGAGTGGAAACACCATATATTTT. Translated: CASSYQMTGSGNTIYF.

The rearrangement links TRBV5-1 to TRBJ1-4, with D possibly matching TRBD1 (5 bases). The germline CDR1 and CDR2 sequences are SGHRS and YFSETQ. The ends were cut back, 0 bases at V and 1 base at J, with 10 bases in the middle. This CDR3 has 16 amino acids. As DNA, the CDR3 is TGCGCCAGCAGCTTGGTCGGGGGAGGAACTAATGAAAAACTGTTTTTT. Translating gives CASSLVGGGTNEKLFF.

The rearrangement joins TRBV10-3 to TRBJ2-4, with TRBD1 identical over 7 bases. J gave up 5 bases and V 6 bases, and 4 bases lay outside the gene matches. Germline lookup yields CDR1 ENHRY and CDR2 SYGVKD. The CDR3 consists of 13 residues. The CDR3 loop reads CAIRAGTENIQYF. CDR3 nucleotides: TGTGCCATCAGAGCCGGGACAGAAAACATTCAGTACTTC.

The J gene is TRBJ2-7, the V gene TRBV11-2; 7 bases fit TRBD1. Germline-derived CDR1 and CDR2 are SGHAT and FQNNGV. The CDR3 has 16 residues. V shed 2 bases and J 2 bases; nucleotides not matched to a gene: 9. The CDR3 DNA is TGTGCCAGCAGCTTAAGGGCCGGGACAGAAACCTACGAGCAGTACTTC. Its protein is CASSLRAGTETYEQYF.

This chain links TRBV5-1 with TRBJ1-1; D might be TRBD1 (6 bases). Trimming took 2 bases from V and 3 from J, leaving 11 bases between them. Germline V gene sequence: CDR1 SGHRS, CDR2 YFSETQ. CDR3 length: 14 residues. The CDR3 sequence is CASSFGGYDTEAFF. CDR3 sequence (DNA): TGCGCCAGCAGCTTTGGGGGCTATGACACTGAAGCTTTCTTT.